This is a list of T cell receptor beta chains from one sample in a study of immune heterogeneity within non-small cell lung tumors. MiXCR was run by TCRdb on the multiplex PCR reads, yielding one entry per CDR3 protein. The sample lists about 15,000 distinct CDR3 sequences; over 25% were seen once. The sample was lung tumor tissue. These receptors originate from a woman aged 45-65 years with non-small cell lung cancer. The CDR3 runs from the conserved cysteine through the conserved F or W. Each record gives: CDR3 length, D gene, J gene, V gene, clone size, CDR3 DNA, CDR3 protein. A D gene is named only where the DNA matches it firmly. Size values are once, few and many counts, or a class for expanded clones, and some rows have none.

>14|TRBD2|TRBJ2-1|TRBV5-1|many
TGCGCCAGCAAGACTAGCGGGGGGTACAATGAGCAGTTCTTC
CASKTSGGYNEQFF
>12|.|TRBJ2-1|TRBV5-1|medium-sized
TGCGCCAGCAGCTTCTCCTACAATGAGCAGTTCTTC
CASSFSYNEQFF
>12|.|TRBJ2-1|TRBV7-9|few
TGTGCCAGCCGGCGGGGCAGTGGTGAGCAGTTCTTC
CASRRGSGEQFF
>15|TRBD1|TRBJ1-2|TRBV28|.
TGTGCCAGCAGCTCCCGGACAGGGGGTTTCTATGGCTACACCTTC
CASSSRTGGFYGYTF
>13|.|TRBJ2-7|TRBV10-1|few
TGCGCCAGCAGTGAGTCGGCCGACTACGAGCAGTACTTC
CASSESADYEQYF
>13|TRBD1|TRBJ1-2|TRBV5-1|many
TGCGCCAGCAAAAGCACAGGGGGAGACGGCTACACCTTC
CASKSTGGDGYTF
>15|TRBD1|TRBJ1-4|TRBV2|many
TGTGCCAGCAGTGATTGGGACAGGGTTTTAGAAAAACTGTTTTTT
CASSDWDRVLEKLFF
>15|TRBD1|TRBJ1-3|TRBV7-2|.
TGTGCCAGCAGCTACAGGGGATTCGCTGGAAACACCATATATTTT
CASSYRGFAGNTIYF
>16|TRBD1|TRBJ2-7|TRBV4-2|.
TGTGCCAGCAGCCAAGATCAGGGACAGCCCTCCTACGAGCAGTACTTC
CASSQDQGQPSYEQYF
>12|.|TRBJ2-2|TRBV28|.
TGTGCCACCCATAAGGGATCCGGGGAGCTGTTTTTT
CATHKGSGELFF
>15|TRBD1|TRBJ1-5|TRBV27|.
TGTGCCAGCAGTTTGGGACAGACTAGCAATCAGCCCCAGCATTTT
CASSLGQTSNQPQHF
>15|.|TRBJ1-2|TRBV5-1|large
TGCGCCAGCAGCACGGTGGGTTATGGCGACTATGGCTACACCTTC
CASSTVGYGDYGYTF
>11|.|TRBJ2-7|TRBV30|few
TGTGCCTGGAGTAGGGTCTACGAGCAGTACTTC
CAWSRVYEQYF
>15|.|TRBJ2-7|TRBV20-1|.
TGCAGTGCTAGAGATCGTCGGATTAGCTCCTACGAGCAGTACTTC
CSARDRRISSYEQYF
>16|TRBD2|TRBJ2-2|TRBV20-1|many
TGCAGTGCTAGCCGTACTAGCGGGAGGATCACCGGGGAGCTGTTTTTT
CSASRTSGRITGELFF
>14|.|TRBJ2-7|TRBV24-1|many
TGTGCCACCAGTGATAACGCCAGGCACTACGAGCAGTACTTC
CATSDNARHYEQYF
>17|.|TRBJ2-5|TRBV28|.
TGTGCCAGCAGAACCACCGTCAGGGCCATGTCAATTGAGACCCAGTACTTC
CASRTTVRAMSIETQYF
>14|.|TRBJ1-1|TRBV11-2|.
TGTGCCAGCAGCCCCCCAATGAAGAACACTGAAGCTTTCTTT
CASSPPMKNTEAFF
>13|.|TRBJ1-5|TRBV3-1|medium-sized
TGTGCCAGCAGCCGGACGGTGGATCAGCCCCAGCATTTT
CASSRTVDQPQHF
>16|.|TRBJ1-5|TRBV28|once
TGTGCCAGCTGTTCCGCACAGGTATATGTCAATCAGCCCCAGCATTTT
CASCSAQVYVNQPQHF
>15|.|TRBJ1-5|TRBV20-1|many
TGCAGTGCTGAGAGCAGGGTTTCAGGCAATCAGCCCCAGCATTTT
CSAESRVSGNQPQHF
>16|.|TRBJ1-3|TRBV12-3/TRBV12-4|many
TGTGCCAGCAGTCCCCTGGGCGTCTCCTCTGGAAACACCATATATTTT
CASSPLGVSSGNTIYF
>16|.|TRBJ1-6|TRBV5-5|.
TGTGCCACCCCCAGTCCCCGGGGTTACTATAATTTACCCCTCCACTTT
CATPSPRGYYNLPLHF
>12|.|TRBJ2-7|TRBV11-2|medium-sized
TGTGCCAGCAGCTCTGTCTCCTACGAGCAGTACTTC
CASSSVSYEQYF
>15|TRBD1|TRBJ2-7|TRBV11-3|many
TGTGCCAGCAGCCCCAATTGGGGACAGAGGGACGAGCAGTACTTC
CASSPNWGQRDEQYF
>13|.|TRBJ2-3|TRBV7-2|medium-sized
TGTGCCAGCAGCTTAGGAGGAGCAAATACGCAGTATTTT
CASSLGGANTQYF
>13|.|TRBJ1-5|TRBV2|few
TGTGCCAGCAGTGAAGACAGAAATCAGCCCCAGCATTTT
CASSEDRNQPQHF
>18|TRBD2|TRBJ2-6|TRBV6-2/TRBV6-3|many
TGTGCCAGCAGTTCCGGGACTAGCATGGACTCTGGGGCCAACGTCCTGACTTTC
CASSSGTSMDSGANVLTF
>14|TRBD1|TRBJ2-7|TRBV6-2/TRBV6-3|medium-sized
TGTGCCAGCAGTTCTCGGGACAGACGGTTCGAGCAGTACTTC
CASSSRDRRFEQYF
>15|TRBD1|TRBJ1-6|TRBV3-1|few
TGTGTCAGCAGCCAAGGGGACAGGGCGAGTTCACCCCTCCACTTT
CVSSQGDRASSPLHF
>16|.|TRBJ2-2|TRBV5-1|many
TGCGCCAGCAGCTTTGGGGTTCCCTCGAACACCGGGGAGCTGTTTTTT
CASSFGVPSNTGELFF
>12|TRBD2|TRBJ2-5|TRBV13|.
TGTGCCAGCAGAAGCGGGAGAGAGACCCAGTACTTC
CASRSGRETQYF
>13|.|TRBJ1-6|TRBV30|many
TGTGCCTGGAAGGGACAAGGCGGTTCACCCCTCCACTTT
CAWKGQGGSPLHF
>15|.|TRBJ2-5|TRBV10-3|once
TGTTCCATCAGTGTCCAAACAGGGTTCACAGAGACCCAGTACTTC
CSISVQTGFTETQYF
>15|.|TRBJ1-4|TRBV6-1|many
TGTGCCAGCAGTACCCCCGGGACGTCTAATGAAAAACTGTTTTTT
CASSTPGTSNEKLFF
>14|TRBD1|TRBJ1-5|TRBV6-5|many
TGTGCCAGCAGCTCCTCACAGGGGATAAAGCCCCAGCATTTT
CASSSSQGIKPQHF
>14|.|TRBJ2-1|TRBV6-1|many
TGTGCCAGCAGGAGGGCACGCTCCTACAATGAGCAGTTCTTC
CASRRARSYNEQFF
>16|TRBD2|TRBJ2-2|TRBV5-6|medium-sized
TGTGCCAGCAGCTTGGGTCTAGCGGAGTGGACCGGGGAGCTGTTTTTT
CASSLGLAEWTGELFF
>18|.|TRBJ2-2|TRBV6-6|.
TGTGCCAGCAGTTACTCTCCCAGCGGTAACACGAACACCGGGGAGCTGTTTTTT
CASSYSPSGNTNTGELFF